Sequencing of this T cell receptor (beta chain) was carried out in a study of blood T cell repertoires in COVID-19. Study context: Acute and convalescent COVID-19 specimens originated in the United States, Italy and Spain. The cDNA or gDNA used as material had been derived from T cells, B-cell-depleted T cells, or PBMCs.

This clone was recorded once. The assay was immunoSEQ multiplex PCR, and TCRdb's table has in-frame clones only and misses some. Seen here are fewer than 450,000 clones, 88% observed once, and the top ten hold about 1.1%. This CDR3 region has 16 residues. Residents of approximately 25 US areas, aged about 18 to 89 years, made up the participants. J is TRBJ1-6 and V is TRBV12-2. TRBV12-2 is classified as a pseudogene. The sample consisted of PBMCs or T cells enriched from blood (not recorded which). This sequence was found in a woman younger than 35 who had recovered from COVID-19. The CDR3 nucleotides are TGTGCAAGTCGCTTTCGGGGGTTGTCCTATAATTCACCCCTCCACTTT. Translated, it gives CASRFRGLSYNSPLHF.